This T cell receptor (beta chain) was recorded in a study of cytomegalovirus exposure and HLA in healthy donors. Healthy bone marrow donors made up the cohort. Study outcomes and limitations: TCR beta sequences reportedly predicted most subjects' HLA-A and HLA-B alleles accurately. TRBV6-2, TRBV6-3 and some other V segments were unresolvable in 87-base-pair reads.

PCR involved 60 Vbeta and 13 Jbeta primers. Method: immunoSEQ multiplex PCR; TCRdb's copy keeps in-frame clones and lacks some. Here the sample spans around 150,000 clones, 80% being singletons. About this clone itself: Its specificity is not known.

V lost 5 bases and J lost 6; bases outside the gene matches: 5. In germline, CDR1 is MNHNS, CDR2 SASEGT. The CDR3 covers 14 residues. Sequenced material: PBMCs. The chain combines TRBV6-1 with TRBJ1-5; 9 nucleotides match TRBD1. The source of this sequence is a male donor in good health and CMV-seronegative. In DNA, the CDR3 is TGTGCCAGCAGTCGACAGGGGGAGTTTCAGCCCCAGCATTTT. Protein: CASSRQGEFQPQHF.